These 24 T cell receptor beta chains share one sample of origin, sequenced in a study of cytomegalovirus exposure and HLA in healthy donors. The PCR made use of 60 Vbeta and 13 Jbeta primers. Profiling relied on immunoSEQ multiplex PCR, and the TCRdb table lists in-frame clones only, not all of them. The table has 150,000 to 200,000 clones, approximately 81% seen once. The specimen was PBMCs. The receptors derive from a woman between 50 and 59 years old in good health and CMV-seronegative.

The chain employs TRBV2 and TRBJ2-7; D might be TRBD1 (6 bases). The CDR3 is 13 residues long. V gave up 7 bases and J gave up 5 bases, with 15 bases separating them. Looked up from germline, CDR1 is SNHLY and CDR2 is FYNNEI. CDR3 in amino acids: CASTRQGIDEQYF. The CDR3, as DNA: TGTGCCAGCACGCGCCAGGGGATCGACGAGCAGTACTTC.

CDR3 sequence reads: CASTLGAGADYGYTF. The DNA for the CDR3 is TGTGCCAGCACTCTGGGGGCGGGCGCGGACTATGGCTACACCTTC. The gene calls are TRBV6-1 and TRBJ1-2, with D maybe TRBD1 (6 bases). V was trimmed by 7 bases and J by 3 bases, leaving 18 bases between them. This CDR3 has 15 amino acids. Germline lookup yields CDR1 MNHNS and CDR2 SASEGT.

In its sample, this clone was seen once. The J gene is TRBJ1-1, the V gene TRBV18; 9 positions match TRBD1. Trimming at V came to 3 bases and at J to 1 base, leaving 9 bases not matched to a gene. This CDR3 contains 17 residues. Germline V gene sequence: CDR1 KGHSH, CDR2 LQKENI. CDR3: CASSPRVQGAANTEAFF. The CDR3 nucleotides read TGTGCCAGCTCACCGAGGGTACAGGGGGCGGCGAACACTGAAGCTTTCTTT.

The CDR3 sequence: CASSFFVAGVQETQYF. The CDR3 DNA follows: TGTGCCAGCAGTTTTTTCGTCGCGGGGGTCCAAGAGACCCAGTACTTC. The chain carries TRBV28 and TRBJ2-5, with 7 bases that match TRBD2. J lost 1 base, V lost 3 bases, and 8 bases had no gene match. The CDR3 length is 16 residues. CDR1 MDHEN and CDR2 SYDVKM come from the germline V gene.

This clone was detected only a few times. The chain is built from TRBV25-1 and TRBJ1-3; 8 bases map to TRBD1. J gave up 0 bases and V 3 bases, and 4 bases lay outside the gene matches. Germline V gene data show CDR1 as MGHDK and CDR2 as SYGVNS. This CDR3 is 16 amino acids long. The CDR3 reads CASSDRGQGSGNTIYF. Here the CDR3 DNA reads TGTGCCAGCAGTGACAGAGGACAGGGCTCTGGAAACACCATATATTTT.

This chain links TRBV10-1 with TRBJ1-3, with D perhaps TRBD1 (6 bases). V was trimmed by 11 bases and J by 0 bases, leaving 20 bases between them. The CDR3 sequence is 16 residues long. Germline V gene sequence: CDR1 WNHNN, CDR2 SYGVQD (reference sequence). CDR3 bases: TGCGCCCCACCCGGCGGGGGCCCACGCTCTGGAAACACCATATATTTT. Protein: CAPPGGGPRSGNTIYF.

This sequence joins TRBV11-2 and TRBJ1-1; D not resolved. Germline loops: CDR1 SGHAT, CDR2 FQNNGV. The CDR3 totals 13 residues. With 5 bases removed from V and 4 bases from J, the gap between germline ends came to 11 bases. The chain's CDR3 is CASSLLSGTEAFF. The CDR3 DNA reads TGTGCCAGCAGCCTCCTATCAGGCACTGAAGCTTTCTTT. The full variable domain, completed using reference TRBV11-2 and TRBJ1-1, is EAGVAQSPRYKIIEKRQSVAFWCNPISGHATLYWYQQILGQGPKLLIQFQNNGVVDDSQLPKDRFSAERLKGVDSTLKIQPAKLEDSAVYLCASSLLSGTEAFFGQGTRLTVV.

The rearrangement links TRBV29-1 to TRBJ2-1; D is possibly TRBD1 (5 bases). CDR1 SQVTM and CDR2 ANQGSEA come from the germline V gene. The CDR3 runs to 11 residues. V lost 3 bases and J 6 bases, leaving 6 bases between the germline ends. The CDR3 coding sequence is TGCAGCGTTGAGGACATCAATGAGCAGTTCTTC. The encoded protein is CSVEDINEQFF.

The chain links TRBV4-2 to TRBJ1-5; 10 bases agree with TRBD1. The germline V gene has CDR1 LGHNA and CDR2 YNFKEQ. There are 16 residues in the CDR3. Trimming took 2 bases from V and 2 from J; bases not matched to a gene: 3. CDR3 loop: CASSQYGTGGNQPQHF. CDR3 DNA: TGTGCCAGCAGCCAATACGGGACAGGGGGCAATCAGCCCCAGCATTTT.

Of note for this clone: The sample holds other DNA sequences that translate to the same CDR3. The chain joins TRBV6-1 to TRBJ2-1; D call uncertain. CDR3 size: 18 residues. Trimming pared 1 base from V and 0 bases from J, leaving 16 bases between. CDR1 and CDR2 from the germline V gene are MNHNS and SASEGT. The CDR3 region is CASSEVITARSSYNEQFF. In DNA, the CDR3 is TGTGCCAGCAGTGAAGTTATCACCGCTAGGAGCTCCTACAATGAGCAGTTCTTC.

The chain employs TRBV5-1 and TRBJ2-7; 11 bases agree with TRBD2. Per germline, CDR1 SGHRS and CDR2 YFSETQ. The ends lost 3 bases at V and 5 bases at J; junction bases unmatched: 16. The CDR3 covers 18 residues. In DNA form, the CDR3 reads TGCGCCAGCAGCTCGGGGACTAGCGGTCCAACTTTCCCCCACGAGCAGTACTTC. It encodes CASSSGTSGPTFPHEQYF.

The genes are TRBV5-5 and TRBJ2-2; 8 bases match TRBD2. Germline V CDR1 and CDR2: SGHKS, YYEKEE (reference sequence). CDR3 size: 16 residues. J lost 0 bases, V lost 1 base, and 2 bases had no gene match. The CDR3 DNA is TGTGCCAGCAGCTTGTTCGGGGGGGCGAACACCGGGGAGCTGTTTTTT. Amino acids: CASSLFGGANTGELFF.

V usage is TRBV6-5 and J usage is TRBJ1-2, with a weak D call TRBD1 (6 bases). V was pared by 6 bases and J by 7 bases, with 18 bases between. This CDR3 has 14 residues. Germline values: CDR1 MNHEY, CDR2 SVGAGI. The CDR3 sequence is CASRDGTPQRGYTF. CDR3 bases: TGTGCCAGCAGGGATGGGACACCTCAACGTGGCTACACCTTC.

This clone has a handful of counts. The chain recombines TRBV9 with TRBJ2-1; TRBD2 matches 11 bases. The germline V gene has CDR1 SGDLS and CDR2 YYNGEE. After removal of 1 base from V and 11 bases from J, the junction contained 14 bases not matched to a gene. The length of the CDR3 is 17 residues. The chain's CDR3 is CASSVKIAGGLENQQFF. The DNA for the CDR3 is TGTGCCAGCAGCGTAAAGATAGCGGGAGGGTTGGAGAATCAGCAGTTCTTC.

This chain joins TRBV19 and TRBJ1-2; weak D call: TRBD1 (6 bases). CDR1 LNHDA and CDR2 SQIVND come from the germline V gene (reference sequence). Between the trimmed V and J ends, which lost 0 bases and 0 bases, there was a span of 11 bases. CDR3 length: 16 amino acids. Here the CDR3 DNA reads TGTGCCAGTAGTATAGACCCTGACAGGACTAACTATGGCTACACCTTC. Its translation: CASSIDPDRTNYGYTF.

The CDR3 here is CASKTMNLYEQYF. The CDR3 DNA is TGTGCCAGCAAGACTATGAACCTTTACGAGCAGTACTTC. The rearrangement joins TRBV11-3 to TRBJ2-7; D perhaps matches TRBD2 (5 bases). CDR1 and CDR2 from the germline V gene are SGHNT and YENEEA. This CDR3 region has 13 residues. V was trimmed by 7 bases and J by 4 bases, leaving 14 bases between them.

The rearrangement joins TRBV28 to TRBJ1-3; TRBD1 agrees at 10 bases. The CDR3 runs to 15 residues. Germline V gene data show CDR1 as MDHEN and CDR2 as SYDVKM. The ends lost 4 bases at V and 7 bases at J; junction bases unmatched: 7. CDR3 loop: CASSSRDRGRNTIYF. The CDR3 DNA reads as TGTGCCAGCAGTTCCCGCGACAGGGGGCGGAACACCATATATTTT.

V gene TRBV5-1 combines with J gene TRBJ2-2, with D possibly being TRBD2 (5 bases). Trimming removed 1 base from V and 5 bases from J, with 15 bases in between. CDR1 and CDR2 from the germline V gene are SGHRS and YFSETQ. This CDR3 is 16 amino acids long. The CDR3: CASSLILRRGTGELFF. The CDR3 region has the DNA TGCGCCAGCAGCTTGATTTTGAGACGGGGTACCGGGGAGCTGTTTTTT.

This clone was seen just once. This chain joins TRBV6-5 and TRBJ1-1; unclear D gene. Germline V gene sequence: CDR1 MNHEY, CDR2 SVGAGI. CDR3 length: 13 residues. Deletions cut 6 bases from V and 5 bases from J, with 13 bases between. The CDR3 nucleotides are TGTGCCAGCAGGCTAACAAGCGGGACTGAAGCTTTCTTT. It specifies CASRLTSGTEAFF.

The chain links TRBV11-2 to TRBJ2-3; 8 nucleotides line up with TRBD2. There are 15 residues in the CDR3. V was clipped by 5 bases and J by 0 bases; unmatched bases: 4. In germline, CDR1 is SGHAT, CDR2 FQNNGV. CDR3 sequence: CASSPLAGSTDTQYF. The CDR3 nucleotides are TGTGCCAGCAGCCCCCTAGCGGGTAGCACAGATACGCAGTATTTT.

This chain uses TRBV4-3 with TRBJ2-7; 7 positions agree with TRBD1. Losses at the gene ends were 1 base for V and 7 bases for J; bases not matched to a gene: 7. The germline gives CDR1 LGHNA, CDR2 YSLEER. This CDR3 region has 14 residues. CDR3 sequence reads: CASSQGQGLEEQYF. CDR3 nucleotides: TGCGCCAGCAGCCAAGGACAGGGATTGGAGGAGCAGTACTTC.

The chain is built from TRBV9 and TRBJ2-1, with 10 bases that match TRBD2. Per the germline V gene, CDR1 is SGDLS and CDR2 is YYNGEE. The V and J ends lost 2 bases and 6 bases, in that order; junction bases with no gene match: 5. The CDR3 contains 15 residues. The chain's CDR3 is CASSVPSGSGNEQFF. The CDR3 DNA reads TGTGCCAGCAGCGTGCCTAGCGGGAGCGGCAATGAGCAGTTCTTC.

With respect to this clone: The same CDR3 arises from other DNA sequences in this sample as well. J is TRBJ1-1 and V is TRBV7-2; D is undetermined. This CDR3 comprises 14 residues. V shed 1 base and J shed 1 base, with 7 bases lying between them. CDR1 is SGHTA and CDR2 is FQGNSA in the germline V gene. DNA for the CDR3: TGTGCCAGCAGCTTAGGTGCCGGGAACACTGAAGCTTTCTTT. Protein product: CASSLGAGNTEAFF.

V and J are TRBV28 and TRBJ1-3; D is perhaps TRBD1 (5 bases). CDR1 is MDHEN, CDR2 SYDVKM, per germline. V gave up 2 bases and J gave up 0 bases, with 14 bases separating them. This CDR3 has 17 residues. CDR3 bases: TGTGCCAGCAGTTTAGGAAGACAGACTGTCTCTGGAAACACCATATATTTT. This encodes CASSLGRQTVSGNTIYF.